A selection of T cell receptor beta chains follows, all from one sample in a study of identical twins. TCRdb redid the calling of the 5' RACE reads with MiXCR, one entry per CDR3 protein. The sample lists 540,000 or so distinct CDR3 sequences, approximately 20% seen once, with approximately 0.48% in the top ten. Separately, the same data were catalogued under a study of yellow fever vaccine responses in identical twins.

Specimen: CD4+ T cells sorted from blood. The receptor source for this set is a young woman in good health. Both conserved end residues are part of each CDR3. The D gene is left open where the match is weak. The listing skips clone size in some rows; elsewhere it reads once, few, many or a size class.

TRBJ2-6 | few | TRBD2 | TRBV12-3/TRBV12-4 | CASSLARTSPNSGANVLTF | TGTGCCAGCAGTTTAGCTAGGACTAGCCCTAACTCTGGGGCCAACGTCCTGACTTTC
TRBJ2-7 | once | . | TRBV7-3 | CASSLEGGGSYEQYF | TGTGCCAGCAGCTTGGAGGGGGGAGGTTCCTACGAGCAGTACTTC
TRBJ2-1 | few | TRBD2 | TRBV10-2 | CASSEGSGQNNEQFF | TGCGCCAGCAGTGAGGGTAGCGGGCAAAACAATGAGCAGTTCTTC
TRBJ2-3 | . | . | TRBV24-1 | CATSDDVGTDTQYF | TGTGCCACCAGTGATGATGTGGGCACAGATACGCAGTATTTT
TRBJ1-1 | few | . | TRBV10-2 | CASSENKNTEAFF | TGCGCCAGCAGTGAAAACAAGAACACTGAAGCTTTCTTT
TRBJ2-5 | . | . | TRBV11-2 | CASSPGHSETQYF | TGTGCCAGCAGCCCGGGACATTCGGAGACCCAGTACTTC
TRBJ2-7 | . | TRBD1 | TRBV5-6 | CASSRGTGARRYEQYF | TGTGCCAGCAGCCGCGGGACAGGAGCTCGCCGCTACGAGCAGTACTTC
TRBJ2-7 | . | TRBD1 | TRBV12-3/TRBV12-4 | CASSLLQVQWQGASYEQYF | TGTGCCAGCAGTTTATTGCAGGTTCAGTGGCAGGGGGCCTCCTACGAGCAGTACTTC
TRBJ2-5 | . | TRBD2 | TRBV2 | CASSEWREYGETQYF | TGTGCCAGCAGTGAGTGGCGGGAGTATGGAGAGACCCAGTACTTC
TRBJ2-1 | few | TRBD2 | TRBV28 | CASKRTGGASYNEQFF | TGTGCCAGCAAAAGAACGGGAGGTGCCTCCTACAATGAGCAGTTCTTC
TRBJ2-1 | . | . | TRBV20-1 | CSASERLRHNEQFF | TGCAGTGCGAGCGAGCGGCTGAGGCACAATGAGCAGTTCTTC
TRBJ1-2 | . | . | TRBV12-3/TRBV12-4 | CASTLPGGAYGYTF | TGTGCCAGCACCCTACCGGGGGGGGCCTATGGCTACACCTTC
TRBJ2-5 | few | TRBD2 | TRBV6-1 | CASIPGIAGEQETQYF | TGTGCCAGCATCCCCGGGATAGCGGGGGAACAAGAGACCCAGTACTTC
TRBJ1-1 | . | TRBD1 | TRBV2 | CASSEMAGGNTEAFF | TGTGCCAGCAGTGAGATGGCAGGGGGTAACACTGAAGCTTTCTTT
TRBJ2-5 | . | . | TRBV12-3/TRBV12-4 | CASSAGTPKQETQYF | TGTGCCAGCAGTGCCGGGACTCCCAAACAAGAGACCCAGTACTTC
TRBJ2-5 | many | TRBD1 | TRBV12-3/TRBV12-4 | CASSPDRVETQYF | TGTGCCAGCAGTCCCGACAGGGTTGAGACCCAGTACTTC
TRBJ1-1 | . | TRBD1 | TRBV4-1 | CASSHPGQLNTEAFF | TGCGCCAGCAGCCATCCGGGACAGCTGAACACTGAAGCTTTCTTT
TRBJ2-7 | few | . | TRBV20-1 | CSAIWPLAGGYEQYF | TGCAGTGCCATATGGCCCCTAGCTGGGGGCTACGAGCAGTACTTC